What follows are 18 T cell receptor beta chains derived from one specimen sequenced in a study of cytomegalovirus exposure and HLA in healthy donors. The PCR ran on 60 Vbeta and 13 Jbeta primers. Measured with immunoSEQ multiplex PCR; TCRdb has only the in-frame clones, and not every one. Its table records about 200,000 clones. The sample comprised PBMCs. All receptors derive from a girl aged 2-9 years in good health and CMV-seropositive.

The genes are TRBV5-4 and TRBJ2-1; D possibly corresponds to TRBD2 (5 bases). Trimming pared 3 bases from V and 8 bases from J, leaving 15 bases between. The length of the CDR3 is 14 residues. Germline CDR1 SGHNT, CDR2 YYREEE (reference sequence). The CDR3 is CASSSGRGGDEQFF. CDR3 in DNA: TGTGCCAGCAGCTCCGGACGGGGTGGGGATGAGCAGTTCTTC.

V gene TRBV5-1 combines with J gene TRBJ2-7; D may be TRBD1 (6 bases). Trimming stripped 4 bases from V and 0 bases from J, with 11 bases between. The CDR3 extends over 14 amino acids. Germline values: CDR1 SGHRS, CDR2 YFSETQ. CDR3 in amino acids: CASSPGTSSYEQYF. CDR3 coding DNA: TGCGCCAGCAGCCCTGGGACAAGCTCCTACGAGCAGTACTTC.

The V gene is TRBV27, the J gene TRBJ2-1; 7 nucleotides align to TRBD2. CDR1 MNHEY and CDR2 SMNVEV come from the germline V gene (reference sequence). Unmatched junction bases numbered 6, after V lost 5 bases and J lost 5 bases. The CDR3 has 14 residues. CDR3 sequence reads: CASSPGTIHNEQFF. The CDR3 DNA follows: TGTGCCAGCAGTCCCGGGACTATTCACAATGAGCAGTTCTTC.

CDR3 amino acids: CASRLQGAQNGYTF. CDR3 nucleotides: TGTGCCAGCAGACTACAGGGGGCGCAGAATGGCTACACCTTC. The J gene is TRBJ1-2, the V gene TRBV28; 9 bases agree with TRBD1. There are 14 residues in the CDR3. Trimming removed 6 bases from V and 6 bases from J; junction bases left unmatched: 8. Germline-derived CDR1 and CDR2 are MDHEN and SYDVKM.

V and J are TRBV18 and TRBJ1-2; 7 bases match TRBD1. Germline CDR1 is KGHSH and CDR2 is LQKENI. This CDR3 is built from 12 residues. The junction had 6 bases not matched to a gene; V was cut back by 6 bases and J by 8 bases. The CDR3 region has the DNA TGTGCCAGCTCCCGCGACAGGGACGGCTACACCTTC. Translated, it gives CASSRDRDGYTF.

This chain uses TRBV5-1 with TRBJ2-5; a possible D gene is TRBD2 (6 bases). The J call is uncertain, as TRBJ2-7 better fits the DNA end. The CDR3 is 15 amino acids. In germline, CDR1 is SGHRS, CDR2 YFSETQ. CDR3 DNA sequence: TGCGCCAGCAGCTTCGGTAGGGGCGGGACCTACGAGCAGTACTTC. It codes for CASSFGRGGTYEQYF.

The CDR3 region is CASSLLSGGQDNSPLHF. CDR3 DNA sequence: TGTGCCAGCAGTTTACTCTCTGGGGGACAGGATAATTCACCCCTCCACTTT. This chain links TRBV27 with TRBJ1-6, with TRBD1 matching over 8 bases. Germline CDR1 MNHEY, CDR2 SMNVEV (reference sequence). The CDR3 runs to 17 residues. J gave up 5 bases and V 2 bases, and 8 bases lay outside the gene matches.

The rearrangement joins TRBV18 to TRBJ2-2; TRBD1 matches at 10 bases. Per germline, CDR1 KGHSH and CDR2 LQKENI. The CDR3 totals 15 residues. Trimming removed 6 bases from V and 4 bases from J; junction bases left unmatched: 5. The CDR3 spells CASSPDRGGTGELFF. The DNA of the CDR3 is TGTGCCAGCTCCCCGGACAGGGGGGGCACCGGGGAGCTGTTTTTT.

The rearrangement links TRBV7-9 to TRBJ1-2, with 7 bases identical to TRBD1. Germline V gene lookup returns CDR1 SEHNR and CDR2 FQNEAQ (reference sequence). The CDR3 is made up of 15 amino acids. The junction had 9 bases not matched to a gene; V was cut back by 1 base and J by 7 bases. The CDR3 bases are TGTGCCAGCAGCTTAGAAGACAGGGTAATCCGTGGCTACACCTTC. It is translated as CASSLEDRVIRGYTF.

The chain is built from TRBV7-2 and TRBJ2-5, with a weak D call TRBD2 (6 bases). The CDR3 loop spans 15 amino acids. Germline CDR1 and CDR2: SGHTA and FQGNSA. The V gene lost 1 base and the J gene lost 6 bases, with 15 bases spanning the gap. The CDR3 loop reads CASSLGVASVQTQYF. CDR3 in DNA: TGTGCCAGCAGCTTAGGAGTGGCTAGCGTGCAGACCCAGTACTTC. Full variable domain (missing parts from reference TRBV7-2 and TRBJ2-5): GAGVSQSPSNKVTEKGKDVELRCDPISGHTALYWYRQSLGQGLEFLIYFQGNSAPDKSGLPSDRFSAERTGGSVSTLTIQRTQQEDSAVYLCASSLGVASVQTQYFGPGTRLLVL.

CDR3 DNA sequence: TGTGCCATCAGGAAACAGGAGCTATCTAACTATGGCTACACCTTC. Protein sequence: CAIRKQELSNYGYTF. V is TRBV10-3 and J is TRBJ1-2, with D perhaps matching TRBD1 (5 bases). The CDR3 runs 15 residues. V lost 6 bases to trimming and J lost 0 bases, with 14 bases between them. Germline CDR1 is ENHRY and CDR2 is SYGVKD.

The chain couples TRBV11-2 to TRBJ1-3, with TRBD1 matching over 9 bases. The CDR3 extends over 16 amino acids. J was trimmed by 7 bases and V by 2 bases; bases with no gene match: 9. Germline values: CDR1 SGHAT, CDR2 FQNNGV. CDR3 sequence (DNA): TGTGCCAGCAGCTTATCTACCGGGACAGGGCAGAACACCATATATTTT. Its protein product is CASSLSTGTGQNTIYF. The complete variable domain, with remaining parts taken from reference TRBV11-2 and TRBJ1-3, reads EAGVAQSPRYKIIEKRQSVAFWCNPISGHATLYWYQQILGQGPKLLIQFQNNGVVDDSQLPKDRFSAERLKGVDSTLKIQPAKLEDSAVYLCASSLSTGTGQNTIYFGEGSWLTVV.

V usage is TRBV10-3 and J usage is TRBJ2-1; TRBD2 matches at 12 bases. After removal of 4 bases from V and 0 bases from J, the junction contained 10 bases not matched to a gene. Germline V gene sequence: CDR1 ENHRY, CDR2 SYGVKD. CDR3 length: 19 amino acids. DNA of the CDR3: TGTGCCATCAGTGTTTCGGGACTAGCGGGCGGAAGCTCCTACAATGAGCAGTTCTTC. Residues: CAISVSGLAGGSSYNEQFF.

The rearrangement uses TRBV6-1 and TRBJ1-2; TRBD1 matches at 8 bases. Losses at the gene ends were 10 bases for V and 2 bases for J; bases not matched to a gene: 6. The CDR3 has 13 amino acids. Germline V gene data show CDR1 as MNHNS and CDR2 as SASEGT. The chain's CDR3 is CAIPDRENYGYTF. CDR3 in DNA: TGTGCCATCCCGGACAGGGAGAACTATGGCTACACCTTC.

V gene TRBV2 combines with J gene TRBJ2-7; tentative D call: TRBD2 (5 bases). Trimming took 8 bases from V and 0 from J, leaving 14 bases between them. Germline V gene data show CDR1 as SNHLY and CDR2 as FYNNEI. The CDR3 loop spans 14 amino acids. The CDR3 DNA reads TGTGCCAGCTCAAGGGCGGGTAGCTCCTACGAGCAGTACTTC. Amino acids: CASSRAGSSYEQYF. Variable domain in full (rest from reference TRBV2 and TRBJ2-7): EPEVTQTPSHQVTQMGQEVILRCVPISNHLYFYWYRQILGQKVEFLVSFYNNEISEKSEIFDDQFSVERPDGSNFTLKIRSTKLEDSAMYFCASSRAGSSYEQYFGPGTRLTVT.

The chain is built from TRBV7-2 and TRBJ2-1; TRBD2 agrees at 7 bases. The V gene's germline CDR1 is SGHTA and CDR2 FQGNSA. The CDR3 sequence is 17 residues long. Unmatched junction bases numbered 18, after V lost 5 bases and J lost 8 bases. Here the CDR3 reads CASSPAGAPGGGYEQFF. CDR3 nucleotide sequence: TGTGCCAGCAGCCCTGCTGGAGCGCCCGGCGGGGGTTATGAGCAGTTCTTC. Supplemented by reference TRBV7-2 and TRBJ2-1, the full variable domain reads GAGVSQSPSNKVTEKGKDVELRCDPISGHTALYWYRQSLGQGLEFLIYFQGNSAPDKSGLPSDRFSAERTGGSVSTLTIQRTQQEDSAVYLCASSPAGAPGGGYEQFFGPGTRLTVL.

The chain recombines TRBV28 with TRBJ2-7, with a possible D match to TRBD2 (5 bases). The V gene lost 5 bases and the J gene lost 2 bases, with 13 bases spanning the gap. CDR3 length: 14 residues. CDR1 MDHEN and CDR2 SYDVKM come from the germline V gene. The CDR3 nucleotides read TGTGCCAGCAGTGGGAGCTCTGGGACCTACGAGCAGTACTTC. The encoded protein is CASSGSSGTYEQYF.

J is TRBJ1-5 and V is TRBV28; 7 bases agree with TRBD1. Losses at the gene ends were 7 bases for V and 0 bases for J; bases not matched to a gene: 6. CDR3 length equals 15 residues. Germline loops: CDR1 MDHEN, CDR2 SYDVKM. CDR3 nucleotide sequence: TGTGCCAGCAAGAGGGGGCGATATAGCAATCAGCCCCAGCATTTT. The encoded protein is CASKRGRYSNQPQHF.